This TCR beta chain is from a study of blood T cell repertoires in COVID-19. Whole-study context: Spain, Italy and the United States supplied samples that represented acute and convalescent COVID-19. T cells, B-cell-depleted T cells, or PBMCs supplied cDNA or gDNA.

J gave up 7 bases and V 4 bases, and 18 bases lay outside the gene matches. CDR1 LGHDT and CDR2 YNNKEL come from the germline V gene (reference sequence). There are 18 residues in the CDR3. Produced via immunoSEQ multiplex PCR; TCRdb's table is partial and in-frame only. Of 150,000 to 200,000 clones listed, 70% to 90% are singletons. The sample was peripheral blood. The origin of this receptor is a man between 60 and 70 years old with acute or convalescent COVID-19. This rearrangement joins TRBV3-1 (or the pseudogene TRBV3-2) to TRBJ2-1; 8 positions match TRBD2. The CDR3 protein is CASSPQGSGRGRENEQFF. CDR3 nucleotide sequence: TGTGCCAGCAGCCCCCAAGGGAGCGGGAGAGGGCGAGAGAATGAGCAGTTCTTC.